This T cell receptor beta chain was sequenced during a study of spatial heterogeneity in lung cancer. The time point was: blood at routine non-recurrence follow-up after resection. Without sorting, whole RNA was sequenced from tumor, nontumor lung or frozen PBMC. Trimming stripped 3 bases from V and 5 bases from J, with 10 bases between. Germline CDR1 MNHNY, CDR2 SVGAGI (reference sequence). This CDR3 has 13 residues. TCRdb re-derived calls from the 5' RACE reads in MiXCR, one entry per CDR3 protein. The repertoire holds about 120,000 distinct CDR3 sequences, with 12% as singletons. The origin of this receptor is a male donor with early-stage non-small cell lung cancer. This chain joins TRBV6-6 and TRBJ1-1, with unresolved D. Here the sequenced sample was PBMCs, taken at follow-up. CDR3 region: CASSYELVTEAFF. The CDR3 DNA sequence: TGTGCCAGCAGTTATGAATTGGTGACTGAAGCTTTCTTT.